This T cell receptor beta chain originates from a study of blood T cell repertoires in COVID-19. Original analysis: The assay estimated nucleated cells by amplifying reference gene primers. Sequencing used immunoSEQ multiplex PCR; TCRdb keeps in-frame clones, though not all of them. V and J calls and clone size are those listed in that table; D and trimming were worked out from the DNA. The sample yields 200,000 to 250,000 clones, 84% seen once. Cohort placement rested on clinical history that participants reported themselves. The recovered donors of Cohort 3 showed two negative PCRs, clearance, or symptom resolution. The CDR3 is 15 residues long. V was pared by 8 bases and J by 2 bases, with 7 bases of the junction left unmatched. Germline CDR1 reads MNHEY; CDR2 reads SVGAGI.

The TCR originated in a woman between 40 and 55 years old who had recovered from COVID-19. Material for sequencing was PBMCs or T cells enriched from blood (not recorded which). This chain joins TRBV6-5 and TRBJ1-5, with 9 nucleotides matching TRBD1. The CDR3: CASGGTGRGNQPQHF. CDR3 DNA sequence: TGTGCCAGCGGAGGGACAGGGCGAGGCAATCAGCCCCAGCATTTT.